In its sample, the clone carrying this TCR beta chain was seen many times. The antigen is undetermined. The authors made TCR beta libraries by quantitative 5'-RACE with molecular barcodes. TCRdb recomputed calls from the 5' RACE reads with MiXCR, one row per CDR3 protein. This sample has approximately 250,000 distinct CDR3 sequences, with more than 20% found just once. This sample is drawn from a study of CD8 T cells in ankylosing spondylitis. Findings and limits, study-wide: It was reported that disease-linked clones were significantly enriched in matched ankylosing spondylitis synovial fluid. Seemingly distinctive of ankylosing spondylitis blood was a TCR beta motif formed by eight highly homologous variants. Earlier literature documents some of the motif variants in reactive arthritis synovial fluid and blood.

The germline V gene has CDR1 SGHRS and CDR2 YFSETQ. The CDR3 has 13 residues. Deletions cut 4 bases from V and 2 bases from J, with 9 bases between. The receptor comes from a male donor with ankylosing spondylitis or in good health (not recorded which). The chain combines TRBV5-1 with TRBJ2-5; the D is unclear. Input material: blood, either unsorted or a sorted T cell fraction (not recorded which). The chain's CDR3 is CASSPAAQETQYF. As DNA, the CDR3 is TGCGCCAGCAGCCCAGCTGCACAAGAGACCCAGTACTTC.